This T cell receptor beta chain was obtained from a study of shared clonotypes between healthy human individuals. Study-wide context: The cohort had two women and a few men, ages 18 to 49.

Data came from immunoSEQ multiplex PCR; TCRdb stores just in-frame clones and leaves some out. Among fewer than 700,000 clones listed, roughly four fifths were seen once. Trimming left V 6 bases short and J 2 bases short, with 12 bases between. The CDR3 totals 13 residues. The germline CDR1 and CDR2 sequences are SGHTS and YDEGEE. Sequencing input: PBMCs. The chain is built from TRBV5-8 and TRBJ2-7; no reliable D call. The receptor was derived from a woman aged 40 to 49 in good health. Some clones in this sample may be carry-over from other donors' samples. The CDR3 nucleotides are TGTGCCAGCACCCGAGTTGGGGCCTACGAGCAGTACTTC. Encoded protein: CASTRVGAYEQYF. The full variable domain, with the rest looked up from reference TRBV5-8 and TRBJ2-7, is EAGVTQSPTHLIKTRGQQATLRCSPISGHTSVYWYQQALGLGLQFLLWYDEGEERNRGNFPPRFSGRQFPNYSSELNVNALELEDSALYLCASTRVGAYEQYFGPGTRLTVT.